A selection of T cell receptor beta chains follows, all from one sample in a study of shared clonotypes between healthy human individuals. Assay used: immunoSEQ multiplex PCR; TCRdb lists only in-frame clones, some missing. The sample holds about 700,000 clones; over 65% are singletons and the top ten take about 1.8%. The sequenced material came from memory CD4+ T cells sorted from blood. The receptors were gathered from a woman under 40 in good health. Each CDR3 is given with its conserved first and last residue. D genes are given only for firm matches. Part of the rows lack a size; the others show once, few, many or a class for expanded clones.

v_gene	j_gene	abundance	d_gene	CDR3aa	CDR3nt
TRBV7-9	TRBJ1-1	NA	NA	CASSFRTVNTEAFF	TGTGCCAGCAGTTTTAGGACGGTGAACACTGAAGCTTTCTTT
TRBV27	TRBJ2-1	NA	TRBD2	CASSIPGLAGINEQFF	TGTGCCAGCAGTATACCGGGACTAGCGGGTATTAATGAGCAGTTCTTC
TRBV5-4	TRBJ1-2	NA	NA	CASSPALRVDYGYTF	TGTGCCAGCAGCCCAGCCTTGAGGGTAGACTATGGCTACACCTTC
TRBV6-1	TRBJ2-5	NA	NA	CASSSFMRGMETQYF	TGTGCCAGCTCTTCATTTATGAGGGGTATGGAGACCCAGTACTTC
TRBV28	TRBJ1-5	once	NA	CASSLSVRGGVQPQHF	TGTGCCAGCAGTTTATCGGTTAGGGGGGGGGTTCAGCCCCAGCATTTT
TRBV11-2	TRBJ2-1	NA	TRBD1	CASSRERDSLSTEQFF	TGTGCCAGCAGTCGCGAACGGGACAGCCTTAGCACAGAGCAGTTCTTC
TRBV7-6	TRBJ2-2	NA	NA	CASSPQGGVGELFF	TGTGCCAGCAGCCCTCAGGGAGGTGTCGGGGAGCTGTTTTTT
TRBV19	TRBJ2-7	NA	TRBD2	CASTGRESYEQYF	TGTGCCAGTACGGGGCGGGAGTCCTACGAGCAGTACTTC
TRBV5-1	TRBJ2-5	NA	NA	CASSLASGIQETQYF	TGCGCCAGCAGCTTGGCGTCAGGGATACAAGAGACCCAGTACTTC
TRBV28	TRBJ2-5	few	TRBD2	CASSRETPGLAVDYF	TGTGCCAGCAGCCGAGAAACGCCGGGACTAGCGGTAGATTACTTC
TRBV29-1	TRBJ2-2	few	TRBD2	CSVAPSGSLHTGELFF	TGCAGCGTGGCCCCTAGCGGGAGTTTGCACACCGGGGAGCTGTTTTTT
TRBV5-1	TRBJ2-4	NA	NA	CASSSGQTIKNIQYF	TGCGCCAGCAGCTCCGGACAGACGATAAAAAACATTCAGTACTTC
TRBV14	TRBJ1-2	NA	NA	CASSPLTTNYGYTF	TGTGCCAGCAGCCCTTTGACCACTAACTATGGCTACACCTTC
TRBV23-1	TRBJ1-4	NA	NA	CASSRTGASEKLFF	TGCGCCAGCAGTCGAACGGGGGCTAGTGAAAAACTGTTTTTT
TRBV4-2	TRBJ1-3	NA	NA	CASSQDPGSNTGNTIYF	TGTGCCAGCAGCCAAGATCCCGGCAGTAATACTGGAAACACCATATATTTT
TRBV5-4	TRBJ1-1	few	NA	CASTSRWQYTEAFF	TGTGCCAGCACATCTAGATGGCAGTACACTGAAGCTTTCTTT
TRBV7-9	TRBJ2-2	NA	TRBD2	CASSDIGLAGGPHGELFF	TGTGCCAGCAGCGACATCGGACTAGCGGGAGGGCCTCACGGGGAGCTGTTTTTT
TRBV28	TRBJ2-5	NA	TRBD1	CASSLWGTGVGETQYF	TGTGCCAGCAGTTTATGGGGGACAGGGGTAGGAGAGACCCAGTACTTC
TRBV27	TRBJ2-5	NA	TRBD2	CASRPQLAGEETQYF	TGTGCCAGCAGGCCCCAACTAGCGGGAGAGGAGACCCAGTACTTC
TRBV28	TRBJ1-5	NA	NA	CASMGGNQPQHF	TGTGCCAGCATGGGGGGCAATCAGCCCCAGCATTTT
TRBV19	TRBJ1-1	many	NA	CASSWRGEAFF	TGTGCCAGTAGTTGGCGGGGTGAAGCTTTCTTT
TRBV5-6	TRBJ2-7	NA	NA	CASSLRFGTPDLYF	TGTGCCAGCAGCTTGCGGTTTGGGACGCCCGATTTGTACTTC
TRBV19	TRBJ1-5	once	NA	CASSNRYSNQPQHF	TGTGCCAGTAGTAACCGATATAGCAATCAGCCCCAGCATTTT
TRBV5-6	TRBJ2-7	NA	NA	CASSLGPGRGYEQYF	TGTGCCAGCAGCCTGGGCCCTGGACGGGGCTACGAGCAGTACTTC
TRBV5-4	TRBJ2-7	NA	TRBD2	CASSLGSFGGRTYEQYF	TGTGCCAGCAGCTTGGGTAGTTTCGGCGGGAGAACCTACGAGCAGTACTTC
TRBV6-5	TRBJ2-1	NA	NA	CASSTDTRNEQFF	TGTGCCAGCAGTACAGACACGCGCAATGAGCAGTTCTTC
TRBV5-1	TRBJ2-6	NA	NA	CASSFPDSGANVLTF	TGCGCCAGCAGCTTCCCAGACTCTGGGGCCAACGTCCTGACTTTC
TRBV14	TRBJ2-7	few	NA	CASSPLRRGAYEQYF	TGTGCCAGCAGCCCGCTAAGGAGAGGAGCCTACGAGCAGTACTTC
TRBV5-1	TRBJ2-1	NA	TRBD2	CASSLLGTSNEQFF	TGCGCCAGCAGCTTGTTGGGGACTAGCAATGAGCAGTTCTTC
TRBV5-1	TRBJ2-5	NA	NA	CASSLVQTKETQYF	TGCGCCAGCAGCTTGGTACAAACGAAAGAGACCCAGTACTTC
TRBV4-2	TRBJ1-2	few	NA	CASSQDWTANNGYTF	TGTGCCAGCAGCCAAGATTGGACGGCAAATAATGGCTACACCTTC
TRBV20-1	TRBJ1-1	NA	NA	CSAPNRRGAFF	TGCAGTGCTCCGAATCGTAGGGGAGCTTTCTTT
TRBV2	TRBJ2-7	few	TRBD1	CASNPGQGLYEQYF	TGTGCCAGCAACCCGGGACAGGGACTATACGAGCAGTACTTC
TRBV20-1	TRBJ1-5	few	NA	CSAGGHQPQHF	TGCAGTGCCGGAGGCCATCAGCCCCAGCATTTT
TRBV7-8	TRBJ2-7	NA	NA	CASSSRVPRGGYEQYF	TGTGCCAGCAGCTCGCGAGTTCCCAGGGGGGGCTACGAGCAGTACTTC
TRBV11-3	TRBJ2-2	NA	NA	CASSPTGTNTGELFF	TGTGCCAGCAGCCCGACAGGAACGAACACCGGGGAGCTGTTTTTT
TRBV7-6	TRBJ2-1	NA	TRBD2	CASSKGLAGGEQFF	TGTGCCAGCAGCAAGGGACTAGCGGGAGGAGAGCAGTTCTTC
TRBV28	TRBJ1-1	once	TRBD1	CASQGDTEAFF	TGTGCCAGCCAGGGGGACACTGAAGCTTTCTTT
TRBV5-1	TRBJ2-7	few	TRBD2	CASSLVLAGEQYF	TGCGCCAGCAGCTTGGTGCTAGCGGGTGAGCAGTACTTC
TRBV7-2	TRBJ2-3	NA	TRBD2	CASSFSSGRDTQYF	TGTGCCAGCAGCTTTTCTAGCGGGAGGGATACGCAGTATTTT
TRBV19	TRBJ1-2	NA	NA	CASSLNRDGYTF	TGTGCCAGTTCTCTCAACAGGGACGGCTACACCTTC
TRBV7-9	TRBJ1-1	NA	NA	CASSSHGIGNTEAFF	TGTGCCAGCAGCTCGCACGGGATAGGGAACACTGAAGCTTTCTTT
TRBV5-1	TRBJ2-3	once	TRBD2	CASSHEREGGTDTQYF	TGCGCCAGCAGCCATGAGCGGGAAGGGGGCACAGATACGCAGTATTTT
TRBV6-5	TRBJ1-1	NA	TRBD1	CASSTAGTGGEAFF	TGTGCCAGCAGCACAGCCGGGACAGGGGGCGAAGCTTTCTTT
TRBV4-1	TRBJ1-5	NA	TRBD1	CASSQPDRDNQPQHF	TGCGCCAGCAGCCAACCAGACAGGGACAATCAGCCCCAGCATTTT
TRBV2	TRBJ2-7	NA	NA	CASSEAEAYEQYF	TGTGCCAGCAGTGAGGCAGAAGCCTACGAGCAGTACTTC
TRBV6-6	TRBJ2-7	NA	NA	CASSTGTISYEQYF	TGTGCCAGCAGCACCGGGACAATAAGCTACGAGCAGTACTTC
TRBV19	TRBJ2-3	few	NA	CASTEGVGTDTQYF	TGTGCCAGTACCGAGGGGGTTGGCACAGATACGCAGTATTTT
TRBV27	TRBJ1-1	NA	NA	CASSSPRGDSNTEAFF	TGTGCCAGCAGTTCCCCTCGAGGGGACTCAAACACTGAAGCTTTCTTT
TRBV19	TRBJ2-3	NA	NA	CASSIGSGSGADTQYF	TGTGCCAGTAGTATAGGTTCCGGCTCCGGCGCAGATACGCAGTATTTT
TRBV20-1	TRBJ1-2	NA	NA	CSAPFLYGYTF	TGCAGTGCACCCTTCCTTTATGGCTACACCTTC
TRBV18	TRBJ2-7	NA	TRBD2	CASSPPGLATSYEQYF	TGTGCCAGCTCACCACCGGGACTAGCGACCTCCTACGAGCAGTACTTC